Listed here are 13 T cell receptor beta chains from one sample, sequenced in a study of molecular identifiers for immune sequencing clone quantification. TCRdb processed the PCR reads anew with MiXCR; each CDR3 protein has one entry. The sample has 88,000 or so distinct CDR3 sequences, around 23% seen once. Sequenced input: naive CD8+ T cells from blood, with Jurkat cell RNA spiked in. Subset: FACS-sorted CD8+CD4-CCR7+CD45RA+ naive T cells. The receptors were sampled from a human donor in good health. Some libraries in this study had Jurkat cell RNA spiked in.

To note about this clonotype: A read error may explain this, as a much larger clone is one base away. The chain links TRBV5-4 to TRBJ2-7; TRBD1 is a possible D gene (5 bases). The CDR3 has 15 residues. The germline V gene encodes CDR1 SGHNT and CDR2 YYREEE (reference sequence). Trimming cost V 7 bases and J 2 bases, with 19 bases left between them. The CDR3 is CASGQLPGLTYEQYF. The DNA of the CDR3 is TGTGCCAGCGGACAACTCCCCGGCTTGACCTACGAGCAGTACTTC.

This clonotype was seen ten or more times. The rearrangement links TRBV7-9 to TRBJ1-5, with 8 bases aligning to TRBD1. V lost 5 bases and J lost 2; bases outside the gene matches: 8. The CDR3 has 16 amino acids. Germline V gene data show CDR1 as SEHNR and CDR2 as FQNEAQ (reference sequence). CDR3 residues: CASSDGTGFGNQPQHF. In nucleotides, the CDR3 is TGTGCCAGCAGCGATGGGACAGGTTTTGGCAATCAGCCCCAGCATTTT.

The gene calls are TRBV11-2 and TRBJ1-6; D is perhaps TRBD1 (5 bases). Germline V gene data show CDR1 as SGHAT and CDR2 as FQNNGV. Trimming pared 3 bases from V and 9 bases from J, leaving 18 bases between. There are 16 residues in the CDR3. The CDR3 DNA is TGTGCCAGCAGCTTGGGGGTTCGAGGGTTGGGTTCACCCCTCCACTTT. Protein product: CASSLGVRGLGSPLHF.

V usage is TRBV12-5 and J usage is TRBJ2-7; 9 bases line up with TRBD1. The CDR3 is 16 residues long. Germline V CDR1 and CDR2: LGHNT, FRNRAP. The V gene end was trimmed by 8 bases and the J gene end by 6 bases; junction bases not matched to a gene: 17. The CDR3 is CASSWDRVVLGGEQYF. The CDR3 region has the DNA TGTGCTAGTAGTTGGGACAGGGTGGTCCTTGGAGGCGAGCAGTACTTC.

About this clonotype itself: Here the CDR3 omits its conserved ending phenylalanine or tryptophan, so a read error is the likely source. V usage is TRBV12-3 or TRBV12-4 and J usage is TRBJ1-2, with D unclear. Trimming pared 5 bases from V and 2 bases from J, leaving 12 bases between. The length of the CDR3 is 14 residues. The CDR3 DNA reads as TGTGCCAGCAGTCCGACACCCTACAACTATGGCTACACCTCC. The encoded protein is CASSPTPYNYGYTS.

This clonotype has at least ten counts. The V call is TRBV20-1, the J call TRBJ2-5, with 7 positions matching TRBD1. Looked up from germline, CDR1 is DFQATT and CDR2 is SNEGSKA (reference sequence). The CDR3 is made up of 15 amino acids. V shed 4 bases, J shed 0 bases, and the junction held 8 bases outside the gene matches. The CDR3 here is CSAKDRRVDQETQYF. As DNA, the CDR3 is TGCAGTGCTAAGGACAGGCGGGTGGACCAAGAGACCCAGTACTTC.

This clonotype was seen ten or more times. The chain combines TRBV27 with TRBJ1-1; 8 nucleotides match TRBD1. CDR1 MNHEY and CDR2 SMNVEV come from the germline V gene (reference sequence). Germline trimming cut 7 bases from V and 2 bases from J; bases unmatched to any gene: 6. The CDR3 has 14 amino acids. CDR3 residues: CASKQGGVNTEAFF. DNA for the CDR3: TGTGCCAGCAAACAGGGGGGTGTAAACACTGAAGCTTTCTTT.

V is TRBV4-3 and J is TRBJ2-7; TRBD2 agrees at 10 bases. V trimming: 0 bases; J trimming: 1 base; junction bases outside the gene matches: 12. CDR1 is LGHNA and CDR2 is YSLEER in the germline V gene. This CDR3 spans 19 amino acids. The CDR3 DNA follows: TGCGCCAGCAGCCAAGATAGCGCTAGCGGGAGTGTGTATTCCTACGAGCAGTACTTC. It is translated as CASSQDSASGSVYSYEQYF.

This clonotype came up many times. The V gene is TRBV20-1, the J gene TRBJ2-3, with 11 bases fitting TRBD1. Germline CDR1 reads DFQATT; CDR2 reads SNEGSKA (reference sequence). Trimming took 4 bases from V and 0 from J; bases not matched to a gene: 21. The CDR3 totals 21 residues. The CDR3 coding sequence is TGCAGTGCTACCTGGACAGGGGGCGCGAGCGGGGGGATACCTAGCACAGATACGCAGTATTTT. It specifies CSATWTGGASGGIPSTDTQYF.

This clonotype was picked up many times. J is TRBJ2-3 and V is TRBV23-1, with D perhaps matching TRBD1 or TRBD2 (5 bases each). TRBV23-1 is identified as an open reading frame with a role that is uncertain. The V end lost 0 bases, the J end lost 4 bases, and 8 bases lay between the germline ends. CDR3 size: 14 residues. The CDR3 DNA reads TGCGCCAGCAGTCAATCGCAGGGAGCAGATACGCAGTATTTT. As protein: CASSQSQGADTQYF.

The sample holds many counts of this clonotype. The CDR3 sequence is CASSHRDRGGYTEAFF. The CDR3 nucleotides read TGCGCCAGCAGCCACCGGGACAGGGGAGGGTACACTGAAGCTTTCTTT. The genes are TRBV4-1 and TRBJ1-1, with 10 bases matching TRBD1. Germline V gives CDR1 MGHRA, CDR2 YSYEKL. The junction had 7 bases not matched to a gene; V was cut back by 3 bases and J by 3 bases. The CDR3 has 16 amino acids.

The J gene is TRBJ2-1, the V gene TRBV4-3; 7 bases align to TRBD2. Germline trimming cut 1 base from V and 6 bases from J; bases unmatched to any gene: 15. CDR3 length: 18 amino acids. Germline V lookup: CDR1 LGHNA, CDR2 YSLEER. Here the CDR3 reads CASSQGYGDLREANEQFF. The CDR3 DNA is TGCGCCAGCAGCCAAGGTTACGGGGACCTTCGGGAGGCCAATGAGCAGTTCTTC.

This sequence joins TRBV5-4 and TRBJ1-1; D is ambiguous. V was pared by 4 bases and J by 0 bases, with 16 bases between. Germline CDR1 is SGHNT and CDR2 is YYREEE (reference sequence). The CDR3 extends over 16 amino acids. The DNA of the CDR3 is TGTGCCAGCAGCCCCGTTGGTGTGGTCATGAACACTGAAGCTTTCTTT. Its protein is CASSPVGVVMNTEAFF. Full variable domain (rest looked up from reference TRBV5-4 and TRBJ1-1): ETGVTQSPTHLIKTRGQQVTLRCSSQSGHNTVSWYQQALGQGPQFIFQYYREEENGRGNFPPRFSGLQFPNYSSELNVNALELDDSALYLCASSPVGVVMNTEAFFGQGTRLTVV.